This T cell receptor beta chain was recorded in a study of OX40 agonist ivuxolimab in advanced cancers. Study summary: At just under 85% male, the cohort had a mean age of 60 years, ranging from roughly 20 to 79. Study-wide results and limits: Clones of CD4+ and CD8+ blood T cells grew by week 6 at doses of 0.1 to 3.0 mg/kg.

Collection of blood occurred at baseline, at cycle 4 day 1, and at cycle 7 day 1. Trimming took off 3 bases at V and 7 bases at J, with 10 bases between the two ends. The CDR3 is made up of 13 amino acids. Germline V gives CDR1 MDHEN, CDR2 SYDVKM. Measured with immunoSEQ multiplex PCR; TCRdb has only the in-frame clones, and not every one. Among around 30,000 clones listed, roughly 68% were seen once. In regard to this clone: Its antigen is not identified.

The specimen comprised CD4+ or CD8+ T cells sorted from blood, sampled in a trial of the OX40 agonist ivuxolimab. This receptor was obtained from an adult with an advanced solid tumor such as melanoma, head and neck, liver or kidney cancer. The V gene is TRBV28, the J gene TRBJ1-3; a weak D match, TRBD1 (6 bases). The CDR3 DNA sequence: TGTGCCAGCAGTTTTTCAGGGGATAACACCATATATTTT. This encodes CASSFSGDNTIYF.